The present T cell receptor beta chain was sequenced within a study of a mutant IDH1 vaccine in newly diagnosed glioma. Study as a whole: With temozolomide cycles, or 4-6 weeks after radiotherapy alone, vaccination was started. Patients previously underwent radiotherapy, temozolomide, or both, and most underwent both. Males made up approximately 60% and females about 40% of treated patients, whose mean age was roughly 40 years. Findings and caveats of the study: There were vaccine-induced immune responses in roughly 92% of the patients.

This CDR3 is 17 amino acids long. In germline, CDR1 is SEHNR, CDR2 FQNEAQ (reference sequence). V trimming: 5 bases; J trimming: 2 bases; junction bases outside the gene matches: 9. Measured with immunoSEQ multiplex PCR; TCRdb has only the in-frame clones, and not every one. The sample lists nearly 55,000 clones, 81% occurring once. Time point of the sample: week 5, during vaccination. A single vaccine dose contained 300 ug of mutant IDH1 20-mer peptide, and topical imiquimod was used with it. Worth noting for this clone: Antigen: not known.

The sequenced sample was PBMCs, obtained from a glioma patient whose treatment included an IDH1 peptide vaccine. The source of this sequence is a man younger than 40 with glioma. The J gene is TRBJ2-2, the V gene TRBV7-9, with 9 bases aligning to TRBD2. CDR3 region: CASSGGGAADNTGELFF. The DNA for the CDR3 is TGTGCCAGCAGCGGCGGGGGGGCAGCCGATAACACCGGGGAGCTGTTTTTT.